These 9 T cell receptor beta chains share one sample of origin, sequenced in a study of neurological immune-mediated disorders. TCRdb independently ran MiXCR on the 5' RACE reads; one entry per CDR3 protein. The sample includes under 20,000 distinct CDR3 sequences, over 2.5% of them seen just once. Sequencing used PBMCs. The source is a woman between 18 and 29 years old with multiple sclerosis.

This clonotype was detected many times. The V gene is TRBV29-1, the J gene TRBJ2-1; weak D call: TRBD2 (5 bases). The germline CDR1 and CDR2 sequences are SQVTM and ANQGSEA. The CDR3 is 15 residues long. V lost 4 bases to trimming and J lost 10 bases, with 23 bases between them. CDR3 nucleotide sequence: TGCAGCGTTGCGAGGGCTAGTGGTTTTCCCGACGAGCAGTTCTTC. Protein sequence: CSVARASGFPDEQFF.

The chain uses TRBV10-3 and TRBJ1-6; TRBD1 agrees at 10 bases. Unmatched junction bases numbered 12, after V lost 8 bases and J lost 5 bases. The CDR3 is 17 amino acids. Germline loops: CDR1 ENHRY, CDR2 SYGVKD. CDR3 sequence (DNA): TGTGCCATCCGGAAAGGGACAGGGGTCCCCAATAATTCACCCCTCCACTTT. Its translation: CAIRKGTGVPNNSPLHF.

This clonotype occurred a few times. The chain is built from TRBV12-3 or TRBV12-4 and TRBJ1-2; D possibly corresponds to TRBD1 (5 bases). The CDR3 consists of 13 residues. V was cut by 3 bases and J by 4 bases, with 9 bases left in between. The CDR3, as DNA: TGTGCCAGCAGTTTCCAGGGAGGCTATGGCTACACCTTC. Its protein is CASSFQGGYGYTF.

This clonotype was found many times. V is TRBV4-1 and J is TRBJ2-3; 10 nucleotides agree with TRBD2. Germline values: CDR1 MGHRA, CDR2 YSYEKL. This CDR3 contains 17 residues. After removal of 1 base from V and 4 bases from J, the junction contained 8 bases not matched to a gene. As DNA, the CDR3 is TGCGCCAGCAGCCAAGTGTTCGCTAGCGGGAGTCCAGATACGCAGTATTTT. This encodes CASSQVFASGSPDTQYF.

This clonotype occurred many times. This chain uses TRBV3-1 with TRBJ1-2, with TRBD1 identical over 10 bases. This CDR3 is 15 amino acids long. Germline trimming cut 4 bases from V and 5 bases from J; bases unmatched to any gene: 7. The germline gives CDR1 LGHDT, CDR2 YNNKEL (reference sequence). CDR3: CASSRPGQGWYGYTF. The CDR3 coding sequence is TGTGCCAGCAGCCGGCCGGGACAGGGGTGGTATGGCTACACCTTC.

This clonotype has more than one count but fewer than ten. V usage is TRBV18 and J usage is TRBJ1-1; the D gene is possibly TRBD1 (5 bases). Germline-derived CDR1 and CDR2 are KGHSH and LQKENI. CDR3 length equals 12 residues. Trimming removed 5 bases at V and 9 bases at J, with 13 bases between. CDR3 nucleotide sequence: TGTGCCAGCTCAGGGGCGGAGGTAAAAGCTTTCTTT. Protein: CASSGAEVKAFF. Using reference TRBV18 and TRBJ1-1 for the parts outside the CDR3, the full variable domain is NAGVMQNPRHLVRRRGQEARLRCSPMKGHSHVYWYRQLPEEGLKFMVYLQKENIIDESGMPKERFSAEFPKEGPSILRIQQVVRGDSAAYFCASSGAEVKAFFGQGTRLTVV.

This clonotype was counted only a few times. The chain has TRBV20-1 and TRBJ1-1, with D possibly matching TRBD1 (6 bases). The CDR3 totals 13 residues. Deletions cut 5 bases from V and 7 bases from J, with 17 bases between. Germline V gene data show CDR1 as DFQATT and CDR2 as SNEGSKA (reference sequence). CDR3 amino acids: CSALPGVEFEAFF. The CDR3 DNA follows: TGCAGTGCTCTTCCAGGGGTCGAGTTTGAAGCTTTCTTT.

The chain combines TRBV5-1 with TRBJ2-5; D gene ambiguous. Germline V gene sequence: CDR1 SGHRS, CDR2 YFSETQ. Trimming left V 4 bases short and J 5 bases short, with 9 bases between. The CDR3 length is 12 residues. The CDR3: CASSTETETQYF. CDR3 sequence (DNA): TGCGCCAGCAGCACGGAAACGGAGACCCAGTACTTC. The variable domain in full, with the rest retrieved from reference TRBV5-1 and TRBJ2-5, is KAGVTQTPRYLIKTRGQQVTLSCSPISGHRSVSWYQQTPGQGLQFLFEYFSETQRNKGNFPGRFSGRQFSNSRSEMNVSTLELGDSALYLCASSTETETQYFGPGTRLLVL.

This clonotype was counted ten times or more. The chain uses TRBV7-2 and TRBJ1-2, with 8 bases that match TRBD1. The V segment lost 5 bases and the J segment 6 bases; nucleotides outside the gene matches: 8. The CDR3 spans 14 residues. The V gene's germline CDR1 is SGHTA and CDR2 FQGNSA. CDR3 nucleotides: TGTGCCAGCAGCCCCGACAGGGGAGTTGATGGCTACACCTTC. Translation gives CASSPDRGVDGYTF.